These 2 T cell receptor beta chains came from one sample sequenced in a study of pediatric ulcerative colitis. During colonoscopy, one to two rectal pinch biopsies were collected. TCRdb's copy holds only in-frame clones and misses some; the assay was immunoSEQ multiplex PCR. The sample has roughly 49,000 clones, about four fifths seen once. Sequenced sample: gut tissue. The receptor source for this set is a girl aged 10 to 17 with moderate ulcerative colitis.

The genes are TRBV7-9 and TRBJ1-6, with D perhaps matching TRBD1 (6 bases). This CDR3 comprises 18 residues. Trimming stripped 2 bases from V and 8 bases from J, with 22 bases between. Germline values: CDR1 SEHNR, CDR2 FQNEAQ (reference sequence). This CDR3 reads CASSLPAEGVGNYSPLHF. The CDR3, as DNA: TGTGCCAGCAGCTTACCCGCGGAGGGGGTCGGCAATTATTCACCCCTCCACTTT.

V and J are TRBV7-9 and TRBJ1-2; perhaps TRBD1 as D (6 bases). Trimming left V 6 bases short and J 4 bases short, with 18 bases between. CDR3 length equals 15 residues. CDR1 and CDR2 (germline): SEHNR, FQNEAQ (reference sequence). The CDR3 region has the DNA TGTGCCAGCAGTTTACAGGGTTCGAACCTCTATGGCTACACCTTC. Its protein product is CASSLQGSNLYGYTF.